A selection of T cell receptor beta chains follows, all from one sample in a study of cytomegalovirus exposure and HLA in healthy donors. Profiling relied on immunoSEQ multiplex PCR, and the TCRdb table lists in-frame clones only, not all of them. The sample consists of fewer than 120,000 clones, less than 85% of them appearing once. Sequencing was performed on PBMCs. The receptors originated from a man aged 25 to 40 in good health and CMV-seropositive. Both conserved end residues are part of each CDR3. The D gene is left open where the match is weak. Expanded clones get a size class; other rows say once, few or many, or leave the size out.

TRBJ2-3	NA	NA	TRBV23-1	CAARTDTDTQYF	TGCGCCGCCCGGACAGACACAGATACGCAGTATTTT
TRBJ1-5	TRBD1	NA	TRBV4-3	CASSQRYRGQGINQPQHF	TGCGCCAGCAGCCAACGGTATCGAGGACAGGGTATAAATCAGCCCCAGCATTTT
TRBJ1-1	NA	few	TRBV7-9	CASSLGLTGSATEAFF	TGTGCCAGCAGCTTAGGGCTCACAGGGTCGGCCACTGAAGCTTTCTTT
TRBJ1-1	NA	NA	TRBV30	CAWRLGQGTTHMNTEAFF	TGTGCCTGGAGGTTGGGTCAGGGGACTACGCACATGAACACTGAAGCTTTCTTT
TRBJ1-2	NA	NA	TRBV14	CASSQDFGYGYTF	TGTGCCAGCAGCCAAGACTTCGGTTATGGCTACACCTTC
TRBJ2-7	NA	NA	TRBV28	CASSLVPVSYEQYF	TGTGCCAGCAGTTTAGTTCCGGTCTCCTACGAGCAGTACTTC
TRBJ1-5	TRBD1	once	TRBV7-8	CASSTGTGGRSGQHF	TGTGCCAGCAGCACCGGGACAGGGGGGCGTTCGGGCCAGCATTTT
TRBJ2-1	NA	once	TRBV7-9	CASSEQHNEQFF	TGTGCCAGCTCGGAGCAACACAATGAGCAGTTCTTC
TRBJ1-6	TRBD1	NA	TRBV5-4	CASSYEDRDSPLHF	TGTGCCAGCAGCTACGAGGACAGGGATTCACCCCTCCACTTT
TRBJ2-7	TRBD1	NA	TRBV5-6	CASSFNRGGWSYEQYF	TGTGCCAGCAGCTTCAACAGGGGTGGTTGGTCCTACGAGCAGTACTTC
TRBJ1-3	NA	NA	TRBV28	CASSSTTRYSGNTIYF	TGTGCCAGCAGTTCCACCACTCGGTACTCTGGAAACACCATATATTTT
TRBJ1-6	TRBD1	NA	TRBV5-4	CASSSPGQNNSPLHF	TGTGCCAGCAGCTCCCCGGGACAGAATAATTCACCCCTCCACTTT
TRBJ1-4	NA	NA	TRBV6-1	CASISSTEKLFF	TGTGCCAGCATTTCTAGTACTGAAAAACTGTTTTTT
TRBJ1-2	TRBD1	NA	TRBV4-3	CASSQDWSPRGDGYTF	TGCGCCAGCAGCCAAGATTGGTCGCCCAGGGGGGATGGCTACACCTTC
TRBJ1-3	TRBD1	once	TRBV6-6	CASSRDRVAGNTIYF	TGTGCCAGCAGCCGAGACAGGGTCGCTGGAAACACCATATATTTT
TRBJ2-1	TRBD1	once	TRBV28	CASSLGTGGNEQFF	TGTGCCAGCAGTTTAGGGACAGGGGGCAATGAGCAGTTCTTC
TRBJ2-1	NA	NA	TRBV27	CASSLSSSYEQFF	TGTGCCAGCAGTTTAAGTAGTAGTTACGAGCAGTTCTTC
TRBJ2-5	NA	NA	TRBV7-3	CASSLNWGETQYF	TGTGCCAGCAGCTTAAACTGGGGCGAGACCCAGTACTTC
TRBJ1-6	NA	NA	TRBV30	CAWGGREFSYNSPLHF	TGTGCCTGGGGGGGCAGGGAATTCTCCTATAATTCACCCCTCCACTTT
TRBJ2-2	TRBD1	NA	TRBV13	CASSFTGGRNTGELFF	TGTGCCAGCAGCTTCACAGGGGGCCGGAACACCGGGGAGCTGTTTTTT
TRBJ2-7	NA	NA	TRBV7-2	CASSTLARGQNF	TGTGCCAGCAGCACGCTGGCAAGGGGCCAGAACTTC
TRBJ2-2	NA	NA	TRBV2	CASSEGLGTGELFF	TGTGCCAGCAGTGAAGGGCTAGGCACCGGGGAGCTGTTTTTT
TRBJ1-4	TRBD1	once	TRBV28	CASSGGQGPNEKLFF	TGTGCCAGCAGTGGGGGACAGGGACCTAATGAAAAACTGTTTTTT
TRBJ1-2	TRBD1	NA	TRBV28	CASRPGQGNGYTF	TGTGCCAGCAGACCGGGACAGGGTAATGGCTACACCTTC
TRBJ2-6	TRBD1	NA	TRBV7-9	CASSYDQGARARVLTF	TGTGCCAGCAGTTACGACCAGGGGGCGAGGGCCCGCGTCCTGACTTTC
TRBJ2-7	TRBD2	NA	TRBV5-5	CASSPGATSGGVTYEQYF	TGTGCCAGCAGCCCTGGTGCCACTAGCGGGGGGGTGACCTACGAGCAGTACTTC
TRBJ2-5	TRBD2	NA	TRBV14	CASSQVPLAGGRVETQYF	TGTGCCAGCAGCCAAGTACCCCTAGCGGGGGGGCGGGTGGAGACCCAGTACTTC